This T cell receptor beta chain came from a study of blood T cell repertoires in COVID-19. Study-level information: Samples representing acute and convalescent COVID-19 were sourced from the United States, Italy and Spain. From T cells, B-cell-depleted T cells, or PBMCs came the material, which was cDNA or gDNA.

Enrolment of Seattle patients took place during active infection, and they were followed longitudinally. Profiled with immunoSEQ multiplex PCR; TCRdb holds only in-frame clones, not every one. Found here are around 440,000 clones, approximately 88% of them singletons; the top ten hold approximately 12%. The sequencing input was peripheral blood. This sequence was found in a woman aged 45 to 65 with COVID-19, enrolled during active disease.

DNA for the CDR3: TGTGCCAGTAGTATACACAGGGATCTTAACACTGAAGCTTTCTTT. It is translated as CASSIHRDLNTEAFF. The chain recombines TRBV19 with TRBJ1-1, with TRBD1 as a possible D gene (6 bases). The CDR3 spans 15 residues. V was cut by 2 bases and J by 2 bases, with 12 bases left in between. In germline, CDR1 is LNHDA, CDR2 SQIVND (reference sequence).